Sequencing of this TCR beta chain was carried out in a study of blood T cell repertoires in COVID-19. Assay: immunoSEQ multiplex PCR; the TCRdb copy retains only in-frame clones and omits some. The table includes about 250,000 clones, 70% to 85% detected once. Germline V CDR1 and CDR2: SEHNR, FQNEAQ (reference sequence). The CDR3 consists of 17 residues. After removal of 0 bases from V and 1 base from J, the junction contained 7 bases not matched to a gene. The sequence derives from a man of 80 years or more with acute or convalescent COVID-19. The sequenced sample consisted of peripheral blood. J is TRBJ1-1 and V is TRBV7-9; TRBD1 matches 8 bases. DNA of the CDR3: TGTGCCAGCAGCTTAGCGTGGCAGGGGGCGGCGAACACTGAAGCTTTCTTT. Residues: CASSLAWQGAANTEAFF.